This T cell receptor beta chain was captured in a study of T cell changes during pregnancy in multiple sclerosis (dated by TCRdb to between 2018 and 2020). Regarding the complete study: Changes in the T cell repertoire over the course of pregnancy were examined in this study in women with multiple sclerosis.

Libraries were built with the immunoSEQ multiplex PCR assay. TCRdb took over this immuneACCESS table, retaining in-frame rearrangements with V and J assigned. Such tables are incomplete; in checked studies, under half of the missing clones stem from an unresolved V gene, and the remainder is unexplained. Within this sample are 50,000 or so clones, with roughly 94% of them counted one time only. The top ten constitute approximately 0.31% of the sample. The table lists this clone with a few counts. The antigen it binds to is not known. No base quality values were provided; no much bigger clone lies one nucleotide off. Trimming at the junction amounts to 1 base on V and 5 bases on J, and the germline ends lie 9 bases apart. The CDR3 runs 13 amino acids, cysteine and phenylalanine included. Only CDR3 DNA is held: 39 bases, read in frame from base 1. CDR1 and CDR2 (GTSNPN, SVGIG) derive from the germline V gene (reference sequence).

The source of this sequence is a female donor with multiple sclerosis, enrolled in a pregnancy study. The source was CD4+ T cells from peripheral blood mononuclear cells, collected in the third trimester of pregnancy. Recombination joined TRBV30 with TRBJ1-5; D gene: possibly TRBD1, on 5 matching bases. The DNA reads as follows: TGTGCCTGGAGTGGGGGGGGAGATCAGCCCCAGCATTTT. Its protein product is CAWSGGGDQPQHF.